This T cell receptor beta chain was profiled in a study of T cell changes during pregnancy in multiple sclerosis. The method was immunoSEQ multiplex PCR; TCRdb's version includes in-frame clones alone and lacks a portion of them. The data contain about 40,000 clones, around 92% of them seen just once; the ten biggest clones take up 0.35%. The germline V gene has CDR1 SGHVS and CDR2 FQNEAQ. The CDR3 totals 15 residues. V shed 5 bases, J shed 6 bases, and the junction held 10 bases outside the gene matches. This specimen was CD4+ T cells from peripheral blood mononuclear cells, taken after pregnancy. The chain has TRBV7-8 and TRBJ1-2, with 9 nucleotides matching TRBD1. This clonotype was sampled from a female donor with multiple sclerosis, enrolled in a pregnancy study. In DNA, the CDR3 is TGTGCCAGCAGCAATCGGGGACAGGGCATCAATGGCTACACCTTC. This codes for CASSNRGQGINGYTF.